This TCR beta chain appears in the sequencing data of a study of identifying expanded T cells in peripheral blood. TCRdb's copy holds only in-frame clones and misses some; the assay was immunoSEQ multiplex PCR. The sample yields roughly 120,000 clones, approximately 90% seen once. This CDR3 is built from 12 residues. With 0 bases removed from V and 8 bases from J, the gap between germline ends came to 8 bases. Germline-derived CDR1 and CDR2 are SGHRS and YFSETQ. The chain couples TRBV5-1 to TRBJ1-2, with TRBD1 as a possible D gene (5 bases). Input material: blood. The sequence was collected from a person aged 18 to 75 in good health. The DNA for the CDR3 is TGCGCCAGCAGCTTGGAAGGGACGGGCTACACCTTC. It yields the protein CASSLEGTGYTF.